What follows are 25 T cell receptor beta chains derived from one specimen sequenced in a study of blood T cell repertoires in COVID-19. Clones were read by immunoSEQ multiplex PCR, and TCRdb kept only the in-frame ones, dropping some. Of about 330,000 clones listed, more than 85% are singletons. Sequencing used PBMCs or T cells enriched from blood (not recorded which). These receptors were obtained from a woman in her twenties or thirties who had recovered from COVID-19.

The chain has TRBV6-2 or TRBV6-3 and TRBJ1-5; D possibly corresponds to TRBD1 (5 bases). Trimming removed 5 bases from V and 3 bases from J, with 20 bases in between. Per germline, CDR1 MNHEY and CDR2 SVGEGT. This CDR3 contains 17 residues. DNA for the CDR3: TGTGCCAGCAGTAGCTTTTGGGGGGTTGACCCCAATCAGCCCCAGCATTTT. The encoded protein is CASSSFWGVDPNQPQHF.

The chain combines TRBV18 with TRBJ2-7, with 9 positions matching TRBD2. This CDR3 is built from 16 residues. V trimming: 2 bases; J trimming: 7 bases; junction bases outside the gene matches: 12. CDR1 is KGHSH and CDR2 is LQKENI in the germline V gene. The CDR3 bases are TGTGCCAGCTCACCAATAAGGTCTAGCGGGGAGGGAGAGCAGTACTTC. Translated, it gives CASSPIRSSGEGEQYF.

This clone was seen just once. V gene TRBV7-2 combines with J gene TRBJ2-7, with 12 nucleotides matching TRBD2. Germline assignment: CDR1 SGHTA and CDR2 FQGNSA. With V trimmed by 4 bases and J by 4 bases, 8 bases remained unmatched. The CDR3 runs 16 residues. CDR3 residues: CASSYLAGGLRYEQYF. In DNA form, the CDR3 reads TGTGCCAGCAGCTACCTAGCGGGAGGGCTAAGGTACGAGCAGTACTTC.

This clone was seen more than once but under ten times. V and J are TRBV28 and TRBJ2-7, with TRBD1 identical over 8 bases. The CDR3 consists of 14 residues. V gave up 4 bases and J gave up 5 bases; unmatched junction bases: 7. Germline CDR1 MDHEN, CDR2 SYDVKM. CDR3 amino acids: CASSYPNRGDEQYF. The CDR3 coding sequence is TGTGCCAGCAGTTACCCCAACAGGGGGGACGAGCAGTACTTC.

This clone showed up just once. The gene calls are TRBV9 and TRBJ1-2, with 8 bases fitting TRBD1. V was clipped by 2 bases and J by 8 bases; unmatched bases: 11. The CDR3 extends over 15 amino acids. CDR1 and CDR2 (germline): SGDLS, YYNGEE. In nucleotides, the CDR3 is TGTGCCAGCAGCGTTGACCGGACAGGGCAGGGAGGCTACACCTTC. It translates to CASSVDRTGQGGYTF.

The gene calls are TRBV19 and TRBJ1-1, with TRBD1 matching over 9 bases. This CDR3 is 14 amino acids long. Trimming removed 7 bases from V and 13 bases from J; junction bases left unmatched: 16. In germline, CDR1 is LNHDA, CDR2 SQIVND (reference sequence). The CDR3 protein is CASTMTGGDGEGFF. CDR3 nucleotides: TGTGCCAGTACCATGACAGGGGGTGACGGAGAGGGTTTCTTT.

This clone was counted a single time. The CDR3, as DNA: TGCGCCAGCACACCTCCTAGCGGGAGTTTCAATGAGCAGTTCTTC. Its translation is CASTPPSGSFNEQFF. This chain uses TRBV5-1 with TRBJ2-1; 10 bases agree with TRBD2. V lost 6 bases to trimming and J lost 6 bases; unmatched junction nucleotides: 9. This CDR3 is built from 15 residues. Germline CDR1 and CDR2: SGHRS and YFSETQ.

This clone was seen only once. J is TRBJ1-2 and V is TRBV7-2; D remains unclear. Germline V gives CDR1 SGHTA, CDR2 FQGNSA. V gave up 0 bases and J gave up 8 bases, with 19 bases separating them. The CDR3 covers 16 residues. The CDR3 DNA follows: TGTGCCAGCAGCTTAGCGGCAAGTGGCCGCGCCGGGGGCTACACCTTC. This gives the protein CASSLAASGRAGGYTF.

The rearrangement links TRBV4-3 to TRBJ2-5, with TRBD2 as a possible D gene (6 bases). CDR1 and CDR2 from the germline V gene are LGHNA and YSLEER. The V and J ends lost 7 bases and 1 base respectively, with 19 bases between them. CDR3 size: 16 residues. CDR3 DNA sequence: TGCGCCAGCATCCCCCCGTTTGCGGGGAGCCAAGAGACCCAGTACTTC. As protein: CASIPPFAGSQETQYF.

The chain has TRBV4-3 and TRBJ2-2; 7 bases fit TRBD1. Germline values: CDR1 LGHNA, CDR2 YSLEER. V shed 0 bases, J shed 1 base, and the junction held 8 bases outside the gene matches. The CDR3 is 18 residues long. Here the CDR3 DNA reads TGCGCCAGCAGCCAAGATAGACAGGGCCTAATGAACACCGGGGAGCTGTTTTTT. This sequence encodes CASSQDRQGLMNTGELFF.

The rearrangement uses TRBV14 and TRBJ2-3; a weak D match, TRBD2 (6 bases). Germline lookup yields CDR1 SGHDN and CDR2 FVKESK. CDR3 length equals 14 residues. Trimming left V 3 bases short and J 0 bases short, with 7 bases between. CDR3: CASSQGTSTDTQYF. The CDR3 nucleotides are TGTGCCAGCAGCCAGGGGACTAGCACAGATACGCAGTATTTT.

The CDR3 coding sequence is TGTGCCAGCAGTCCAAGTACAGGGAAAGTGTCCTACGAGCAGTACTTC. This gives the protein CASSPSTGKVSYEQYF. The chain has TRBV6-6 and TRBJ2-7, with D perhaps matching TRBD1 (6 bases). Trimming shortened V by 5 bases and J by 1 base, and 18 bases separated the two germline ends. The CDR3 runs to 16 residues. The germline V gene has CDR1 MNHNY and CDR2 SVGAGI (reference sequence).

This clone was counted at least ten times. The J gene is TRBJ1-5, the V gene TRBV12-3 or TRBV12-4; D unclear. V dropped 8 bases and J dropped 11 bases, with 10 bases sitting between them. This CDR3 has 10 residues. In DNA form, the CDR3 reads TGTGCCAGCCATCCCCCGGCCCAGCATTTT. The encoded protein is CASHPPAQHF.

CDR3 region: CASSIGGAHNEQFF. The CDR3 DNA is TGTGCCAGCAGCATCGGGGGGGCCCACAATGAGCAGTTCTTC. The chain recombines TRBV6-2 or TRBV6-3 with TRBJ2-1; the match to TRBD2 covers 8 bases. Germline CDR1 and CDR2: MNHEY and SVGEGT. Trimming at V came to 6 bases and at J to 5 bases, leaving 6 bases not matched to a gene. The CDR3 has 14 residues.

The J gene is TRBJ2-1, the V gene TRBV7-2; TRBD2 is a possible D gene (6 bases). V lost 2 bases, J lost 7 bases, and 12 bases lay in between. CDR3 size: 14 residues. Germline CDR1 is SGHTA and CDR2 is FQGNSA. The CDR3 DNA sequence: TGTGCCAGCAGCTTATCGGTCGGAGGGAATGAGCAGTTCTTC. This gives the protein CASSLSVGGNEQFF.

For this clone: This CDR3 is also generated by other DNA sequences in the sample. V and J are TRBV28 and TRBJ1-2, with D unclear. The CDR3 has 13 amino acids. V shed 2 bases and J shed 2 bases, with 6 bases lying between them. Germline CDR1 MDHEN, CDR2 SYDVKM. The DNA for the CDR3 is TGTGCCAGCAGTTTAGCGGGGAACTATGGCTACACCTTC. Translated, it gives CASSLAGNYGYTF.

The count of this clone is one. The chain links TRBV18 to TRBJ1-5; TRBD1 matches 7 bases. CDR1 is KGHSH and CDR2 is LQKENI in the germline V gene. This CDR3 contains 13 residues. After removal of 4 bases from V and 10 bases from J, the junction contained 7 bases not matched to a gene. CDR3 residues: CASSRGQFYPQHF. The CDR3 nucleotides are TGTGCCAGCTCACGGGGACAGTTCTATCCCCAGCATTTT.

The CDR3 reads CASSQDRGGKTGELFF. CDR3 nucleotide sequence: TGTGCCAGCAGCCAAGATCGAGGGGGAAAAACCGGGGAGCTGTTTTTT. V and J are TRBV3-1 (or the pseudogene TRBV3-2) and TRBJ2-2; possible D gene TRBD1, 6 bases. The V gene's germline CDR1 is LGHDT and CDR2 YNNKEL (reference sequence). Trimming removed 0 bases from V and 5 bases from J, with 13 bases in between. The CDR3 length is 16 residues.

The genes are TRBV28 and TRBJ1-1; D is perhaps TRBD1 (6 bases). Trimming removed 10 bases from V and 3 bases from J, with 21 bases in between. CDR3 size: 15 residues. Germline values: CDR1 MDHEN, CDR2 SYDVKM. The CDR3 DNA reads as TGTGCCACCATTCTTCTAGGGGGGGCATACACTGAAGCTTTCTTT. It is translated as CATILLGGAYTEAFF.

V is TRBV4-1 and J is TRBJ1-1; D is undetermined. Per the germline V gene, CDR1 is MGHRA and CDR2 is YSYEKL. The CDR3 contains 16 residues. V gave up 1 base and J gave up 4 bases, with 16 bases separating them. CDR3 sequence (DNA): TGCGCCAGCAGCCAAGTTAGTATAGCCTCTGCCACTGAAGCTTTCTTT. Its protein is CASSQVSIASATEAFF.

The chain links TRBV28 to TRBJ1-5, with 12 bases fitting TRBD1. The CDR3 covers 21 residues. Germline-derived CDR1 and CDR2 are MDHEN and SYDVKM. Germline trimming cut 3 bases from V and 0 bases from J; bases unmatched to any gene: 15. The CDR3 is CASSLPPGGQGAIYSNQPQHF. The CDR3 DNA reads as TGTGCCAGCAGTTTGCCCCCGGGGGGACAGGGGGCGATTTATAGCAATCAGCCCCAGCATTTT.

The chain combines TRBV29-1 with TRBJ1-2, with 7 bases fitting TRBD1. CDR1 and CDR2 (germline): SQVTM, ANQGSEA. The CDR3 consists of 16 residues. Germline trimming cut 5 bases from V and 4 bases from J; bases unmatched to any gene: 16. CDR3 bases: TGCAGCGTTCCCCCCCGACAGGGCAACCCCGCCTATGGCTACACCTTC. Translating gives CSVPPRQGNPAYGYTF.

CDR3 amino acids: CASSPELGGKINTEAFF. CDR3 sequence (DNA): TGTGCCAGCAGCCCCGAGCTTGGGGGGAAGATAAACACTGAAGCTTTCTTT. The chain employs TRBV9 and TRBJ1-1; weak D call: TRBD1 (5 bases). Germline CDR1 SGDLS, CDR2 YYNGEE. The CDR3 runs to 17 residues. The ends were cut back, 4 bases at V and 2 bases at J, with 21 bases in the middle.

The rearrangement uses TRBV28 and TRBJ2-7; weak D call: TRBD2 (6 bases). Germline CDR1 MDHEN, CDR2 SYDVKM. The CDR3 spans 14 residues. The V end lost 6 bases, the J end lost 9 bases, and 21 bases lay between the germline ends. The CDR3 region has the DNA TGTGCCAGCAGCTCCCCCAGGAGGGTACTAACGCAGTACTTC. Protein product: CASSSPRRVLTQYF.

This chain links TRBV7-9 with TRBJ2-3, with D perhaps matching TRBD1 (6 bases). Germline loops: CDR1 SEHNR, CDR2 FQNEAQ (reference sequence). The CDR3 extends over 15 amino acids. The V and J ends lost 5 bases and 5 bases respectively, with 17 bases between them. The CDR3 is CASSIRTLGGDTQYF. The CDR3 nucleotides are TGTGCCAGCAGCATAAGGACTTTAGGGGGAGATACGCAGTATTTT.